A single T cell receptor (beta chain) is shown here with its context. Repertoires were generated with immunoSEQ multiplex PCR, while TCRdb's copy carries only in-frame clones and drops some. Of 200,000 or so clones in the sample, 80% to 90% were seen once. Germline CDR1 is MGHRA and CDR2 is YSYEKL. The CDR3 covers 14 residues. With 3 bases clipped from V and 3 bases from J, the junction kept 1 base outside the gene matches. This sample is part of a study of blood T cell repertoires in COVID-19. The rearrangement uses TRBV4-1 and TRBJ1-3, with TRBD1 matching over 8 bases. The sample consisted of PBMCs or T cells enriched from blood (not recorded which). This TCR came from a woman younger than 35 in a cohort exposed to, infected with or recovered from COVID-19 (not recorded which). The CDR3 region has the DNA TGCGCCAGCAGCCACGACAGGGGTGGAAACACCATATATTTT. It specifies CASSHDRGGNTIYF.